The 21 T cell receptor beta chains in this list originate from one sample, sequenced in a study of T-cell memory formation after mild COVID-19 (dated by TCRdb to the early 2020s). Libraries were prepared through 5' RACE. Sequencing took place on an Illumina NovaSeq 6000. TCRdb reprocessed the public reads (quality trimming at Q25 with fastp, clone calling with MiXCR) and kept in-frame beta chains. A single entry per CDR3 protein holds the most common genes and DNA from its merged rows. The sample yields 250,000 to 350,000 distinct CDR3 sequences; about 16% were counted once. The leading ten clones occupy roughly 25% of the sample. The sample comprised PBMCs or a T cell subset sorted from them (not recorded which). The receptors originated from a man between 18 and 29 years old who had mild COVID-19 (a few samples of this study predate the infection). The sample titles of this study are shuffled in the database, so cell type and time point are left out; the donor was told from shared clones.

The V and J genes are TRBV28 and TRBJ1-1; possibly TRBD1 for D (6 bases). The ends were cut back, 6 bases at V and 8 bases at J, with 19 bases in the middle. The CDR3 is 14 residues long. Germline V gene lookup returns CDR1 MDHEN and CDR2 SYDVKM. CDR3 DNA: TGTGCCAGCAGGGAATCCGGGACACGCATAGAAGCTTTCTTT. Protein product: CASRESGTRIEAFF.

V and J are TRBV6-5 and TRBJ2-1; 7 bases are shared with TRBD2. CDR1 is MNHEY and CDR2 is SVGAGI in the germline V gene. Germline trimming cut 0 bases from V and 7 bases from J; bases unmatched to any gene: 6. The CDR3 sequence is 15 residues long. The chain's CDR3 is CASSYSMGGPNEQFF. The CDR3 coding sequence is TGTGCCAGCAGTTACTCGATGGGAGGGCCTAATGAGCAGTTCTTC.

This clonotype occurred a few times. The rearrangement links TRBV18 to TRBJ2-1; 9 nucleotides line up with TRBD2. The trim removed 0 bases at V and 4 bases at J, leaving 7 bases unmatched. The CDR3 has 17 residues. Germline V gives CDR1 KGHSH, CDR2 LQKENI. The CDR3 loop reads CASSPPRGGTRYNEQFF. CDR3 in DNA: TGTGCCAGCTCACCACCGCGGGGGGGAACAAGGTACAATGAGCAGTTCTTC.

The J gene is TRBJ2-2, the V gene TRBV7-9; D not resolved. Trimming left V 5 bases short and J 4 bases short, with 11 bases between. Germline values: CDR1 SEHNR, CDR2 FQNEAQ (reference sequence). CDR3 length: 14 residues. As DNA, the CDR3 is TGTGCCAGCAGCCCTCCCATGACCACCGGGGAGCTGTTTTTT. Its protein product is CASSPPMTTGELFF. Variable domain in full (rest from reference TRBV7-9 and TRBJ2-2): DTGVSQNPRHKITKRGQNVTFRCDPISEHNRLYWYRQTLGQGPEFLTYFQNEAQLEKSRLLSDRFSAERPKGSFSTLEIQRTEQGDSAMYLCASSPPMTTGELFFGEGSRLTVL.

V gene TRBV20-1 combines with J gene TRBJ2-3, with D hard to call. Trimming stripped 0 bases from V and 3 bases from J, with 10 bases between. The CDR3 consists of 14 residues. The germline V gene has CDR1 DFQATT and CDR2 SNEGSKA (reference sequence). The CDR3 nucleotides read TGCAGTGCTAGAGAGCCTGCTACGACAGATACGCAGTATTTT. As protein: CSAREPATTDTQYF.

The chain uses TRBV14 and TRBJ1-1; D not resolved. V gave up 4 bases and J gave up 3 bases, with 12 bases separating them. The germline CDR1 and CDR2 sequences are SGHDN and FVKESK. The CDR3 length is 14 residues. This CDR3 is CASSLRLEDTEAFF. DNA of the CDR3: TGTGCCAGCAGCCTCAGGCTCGAGGACACTGAAGCTTTCTTT.

The rearrangement uses TRBV10-3 and TRBJ2-3; 11 bases are a match to TRBD2. V lost 2 bases and J lost 6; bases outside the gene matches: 7. CDR1 is ENHRY and CDR2 is SYGVKD in the germline V gene. The CDR3 has 16 amino acids. The CDR3 reads CAISETSGGIKDTQYF. Here the CDR3 DNA reads TGTGCCATCAGTGAGACTAGCGGGGGAATTAAGGATACGCAGTATTTT.

This clonotype came up many times. The gene calls are TRBV7-2 and TRBJ2-7; D might be TRBD1 (6 bases). Trimming took off 5 bases at V and 7 bases at J, with 15 bases between the two ends. The CDR3 contains 13 residues. Germline CDR1 SGHTA, CDR2 FQGNSA. CDR3 DNA sequence: TGTGCCAGCAGCCCCAACAGGGTGCAAGAGCAGTACTTC. It specifies CASSPNRVQEQYF.

This clonotype showed up just a few times. The chain joins TRBV4-2 to TRBJ2-1; no definite D call. The CDR3 spans 14 residues. V was pared by 2 bases and J by 2 bases, with 7 bases between. In germline, CDR1 is LGHNA, CDR2 YNFKEQ. CDR3 in amino acids: CASSQPLAYNEQFF. DNA of the CDR3: TGTGCCAGCAGCCAACCCCTAGCCTACAATGAGCAGTTCTTC.

This clonotype came up a few times. The chain employs TRBV18 and TRBJ1-1; 10 nucleotides align to TRBD1. The CDR3 contains 17 residues. Losses at the gene ends were 4 bases for V and 6 bases for J; bases not matched to a gene: 14. Germline lookup yields CDR1 KGHSH and CDR2 LQKENI. The CDR3 sequence: CASSLRDRGLMGAEAFF. The CDR3 nucleotides are TGTGCCAGCTCACTCCGGGACAGGGGCTTAATGGGAGCTGAAGCTTTCTTT.

The chain carries TRBV18 and TRBJ2-5, with TRBD2 matching over 7 bases. V gave up 6 bases and J gave up 5 bases; unmatched junction bases: 9. Germline CDR1 reads KGHSH; CDR2 reads LQKENI. The CDR3 runs to 14 residues. The CDR3 bases are TGTGCCAGCTCGCGGGACTACGGGGACGAGACCCAGTACTTC. It encodes CASSRDYGDETQYF. The full variable domain, completed using reference TRBV18 and TRBJ2-5, is NAGVMQNPRHLVRRRGQEARLRCSPMKGHSHVYWYRQLPEEGLKFMVYLQKENIIDESGMPKERFSAEFPKEGPSILRIQQVVRGDSAAYFCASSRDYGDETQYFGPGTRLLVL.

The chain recombines TRBV7-2 with TRBJ1-2; D gene uncertain. There are 13 residues in the CDR3. CDR1 and CDR2 (germline): SGHTA, FQGNSA. V was shortened by 6 bases and J by 4 bases, with 12 bases between the two germline ends. The CDR3 coding sequence is TGTGCCAGCAGTTTCGCAGGCAGCTATGGCTACACCTTC. The encoded protein is CASSFAGSYGYTF.

The J gene is TRBJ2-7, the V gene TRBV7-9; weak D call: TRBD1 (6 bases). The CDR3 spans 13 residues. Germline-derived CDR1 and CDR2 are SEHNR and FQNEAQ (reference sequence). V was pared by 5 bases and J by 3 bases, with 11 bases between. CDR3: CASSPRDNYEQYV. The CDR3 bases are TGTGCCAGCAGCCCAAGGGACAACTACGAGCAGTACGTC.

The chain's CDR3 is CASSFLSGTSTEKLFF. The CDR3 DNA reads as TGCGCCAGCAGCTTCTTGTCCGGGACTAGCACTGAAAAACTGTTTTTT. The chain is built from TRBV5-1 and TRBJ1-4; a possible D gene is TRBD1 (5 bases). CDR1 SGHRS and CDR2 YFSETQ come from the germline V gene. The CDR3 is made up of 16 amino acids. The germline V and J ends were trimmed by 2 bases and 7 bases, with 18 bases remaining between them.

Ten or more counts support this clonotype. V gene TRBV7-3 combines with J gene TRBJ1-5; maybe TRBD1 (5 bases). The CDR3 extends over 14 amino acids. Germline CDR1 and CDR2: SGHTA and FQGTGA. V was cut by 6 bases and J by 7 bases, with 16 bases left in between. Here the CDR3 reads CASRPTGRGQPQHF. In DNA form, the CDR3 reads TGTGCCAGCAGACCAACAGGCCGAGGGCAGCCCCAGCATTTT.

The chain is built from TRBV6-2 or TRBV6-3 and TRBJ2-7; D might be TRBD2 (6 bases). V lost 9 bases, J lost 2 bases, and 20 bases lay in between. The germline gives CDR1 MNHEY, CDR2 SVGEGT. CDR3 length: 15 amino acids. In DNA, the CDR3 is TGTGCCAGTACTCCCGGGACTTTCACCCCCTACGAGCAGTACGTC. Translated, it gives CASTPGTFTPYEQYV.

This chain uses TRBV3-1 with TRBJ1-1; the D gene is possibly TRBD1 (5 bases). In germline, CDR1 is LGHDT, CDR2 YNNKEL (reference sequence). Trimming left V 1 base short and J 10 bases short, with 16 bases between. The CDR3 loop spans 14 amino acids. The CDR3 coding sequence is TGTGCCAGCAGCCAAGGAGAGGCAGGGCCCGGAGCTTTCTTT. It yields the protein CASSQGEAGPGAFF.

The V gene is TRBV2, the J gene TRBJ2-7; D remains unclear. Trimming removed 1 base at V and 7 bases at J, with 8 bases between. Germline assignment: CDR1 SNHLY and CDR2 FYNNEI. CDR3 length: 12 residues. CDR3 sequence reads: CASSEDVEEQYV. As DNA, the CDR3 is TGTGCCAGCAGTGAAGACGTCGAGGAGCAGTACGTC.

The sample holds many counts of this clonotype. The CDR3 bases are TGCAGTGCTAGAGCCCATTTGGGGAACACTGAAGCTTTCTTT. Residues: CSARAHLGNTEAFF. The genes are TRBV20-1 and TRBJ1-1; no clear D. CDR3 length equals 14 residues. V shed 1 base and J shed 1 base, with 10 bases lying between them. Germline V gene data show CDR1 as DFQATT and CDR2 as SNEGSKA (reference sequence).

This clonotype occurred a few times. The chain recombines TRBV5-5 with TRBJ1-2; tentative D call: TRBD1 (6 bases). Germline V lookup: CDR1 SGHKS, CDR2 YYEKEE (reference sequence). The CDR3 runs to 12 residues. V was shortened by 0 bases and J by 7 bases, with 7 bases between the two germline ends. CDR3 sequence: CASSLGTVGYTF. In DNA, the CDR3 is TGTGCCAGCAGCTTGGGGACAGTTGGCTACACCTTC.

The table lists this clonotype with a few counts. This sequence joins TRBV7-9 and TRBJ2-1; D is possibly TRBD2 (5 bases). Germline V gene sequence: CDR1 SEHNR, CDR2 FQNEAQ (reference sequence). This CDR3 is 18 amino acids long. Trimming removed 5 bases at V and 0 bases at J, with 20 bases between. The CDR3 bases are TGTGCCAGCAGCCCCGGACTGATCGGAGTAAGCTCCTACAATGAGCAGTTCTTC. Translated: CASSPGLIGVSSYNEQFF. Variable domain in full (rest from reference TRBV7-9 and TRBJ2-1): DTGVSQNPRHKITKRGQNVTFRCDPISEHNRLYWYRQTLGQGPEFLTYFQNEAQLEKSRLLSDRFSAERPKGSFSTLEIQRTEQGDSAMYLCASSPGLIGVSSYNEQFFGPGTRLTVL.